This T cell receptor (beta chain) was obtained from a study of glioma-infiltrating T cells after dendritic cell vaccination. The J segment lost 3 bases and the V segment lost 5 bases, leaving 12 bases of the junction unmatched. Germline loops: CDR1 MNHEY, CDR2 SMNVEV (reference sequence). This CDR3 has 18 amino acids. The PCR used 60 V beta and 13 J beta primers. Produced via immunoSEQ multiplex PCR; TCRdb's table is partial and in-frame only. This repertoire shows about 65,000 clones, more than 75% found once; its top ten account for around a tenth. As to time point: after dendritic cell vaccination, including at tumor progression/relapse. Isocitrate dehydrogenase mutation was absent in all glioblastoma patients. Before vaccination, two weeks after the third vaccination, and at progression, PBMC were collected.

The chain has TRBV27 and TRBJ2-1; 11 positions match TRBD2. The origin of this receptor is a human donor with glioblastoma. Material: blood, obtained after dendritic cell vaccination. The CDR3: CASSIQKSGTSGYNEQFF. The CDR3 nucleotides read TGTGCCAGCAGTATACAAAAGTCCGGGACTAGCGGCTACAATGAGCAGTTCTTC.